The 17 T cell receptor beta chains below were found in one sample sequenced in a study of T cells in Graves' hyperthyroidism and ophthalmopathy. The TCR beta CDR3 regions underwent amplification using RNA transcripts as the source. The HTBI primer set served for first-round RT-PCR of the TCR CDR3. TCRdb re-called the multiplex PCR reads through MiXCR, storing one row per CDR3 protein. Of 34,000 or so distinct CDR3 sequences listed, around half were seen once; the top ten hold about 25%. The source material was blood. The receptor set was obtained from a woman in her 40s with Graves' ophthalmopathy.

CDR3 bases: TGTGCCATCAGTTATACTAGCGGGGTAACCTACGAGCAGTACTTC. Protein: CAISYTSGVTYEQYF. The chain is built from TRBV10-3 and TRBJ2-7; 10 bases align to TRBD2. Germline assignment: CDR1 ENHRY and CDR2 SYGVKD. J gave up 2 bases and V 5 bases, and 6 bases lay outside the gene matches. This CDR3 has 15 residues.

This clonotype came up many times. The chain employs TRBV11-1 and TRBJ2-5; D is unclear. Germline assignment: CDR1 SGHAT and CDR2 FQDESV (reference sequence). V lost 2 bases, J lost 4 bases, and 11 bases lay in between. The CDR3 has 14 amino acids. CDR3 sequence reads: CASSLSDGGETQYF. DNA for the CDR3: TGTGCCAGCAGCTTATCTGACGGCGGAGAGACCCAGTACTTC.

This clonotype counts as medium-sized. V is TRBV10-3 and J is TRBJ2-3, with D tentatively TRBD2 (5 bases). Germline loops: CDR1 ENHRY, CDR2 SYGVKD. The CDR3 covers 15 residues. Trimming left V 6 bases short and J 0 bases short, with 13 bases between. The CDR3: CAISRGRGSTDTQYF. CDR3 bases: TGTGCCATCAGCCGAGGGCGCGGTAGCACAGATACGCAGTATTTT.

The chain links TRBV10-3 to TRBJ2-5; TRBD1 might be the D (5 bases). The V gene's germline CDR1 is ENHRY and CDR2 SYGVKD. The CDR3 is 14 amino acids. Between the trimmed V and J ends, which lost 0 bases and 4 bases, there was a span of 9 bases. The CDR3 sequence: CAISESVGVETQYF. The CDR3 DNA reads as TGTGCCATCAGTGAGTCGGTAGGGGTAGAGACCCAGTACTTC.

The chain uses TRBV7-6 and TRBJ2-1; D gene unclear. The germline V gene has CDR1 SGHVS and CDR2 FNYEAQ. The germline V and J ends were trimmed by 1 base and 6 bases, with 7 bases remaining between them. This CDR3 contains 13 residues. CDR3: CASSLGWGNEQFF. CDR3 in DNA: TGTGCCAGCAGCTTAGGTTGGGGCAATGAGCAGTTCTTC.

This chain joins TRBV24-1 and TRBJ2-1, with 10 bases that match TRBD2. The DNA end is more similar to TRBJ2-5, so the J call may be wrong. Germline V gene data show CDR1 as KGHDR and CDR2 as SFDVKD. CDR3 length: 13 amino acids. This chain's CDR3 is CATSGTSGETQYF. CDR3 in DNA: TGTGCCACCAGTGGGACTAGCGGAGAGACCCAGTACTTC.

With respect to this clonotype: The CDR3 end shows no conserved phenylalanine or tryptophan, and so a read error is likely. The chain joins TRBV24-1 to TRBJ2-2; 7 nucleotides line up with TRBD2. The J segment lost 6 bases and the V segment lost 9 bases, leaving 3 bases of the junction unmatched. The CDR3 is made up of 12 amino acids. Germline V gene data show CDR1 as KGHDR and CDR2 as SFDVKD. This chain's CDR3 is CATGRGAGELFS. In DNA, the CDR3 is TGTGCCACCGGGAGGGGCGCCGGGGAGCTGTTTTCT.

This chain uses TRBV19 with TRBJ1-1; 9 bases line up with TRBD1. Germline V gives CDR1 LNHDA, CDR2 SQIVND (reference sequence). The V segment lost 5 bases and the J segment 4 bases; nucleotides outside the gene matches: 17. The CDR3 sequence is 18 residues long. The CDR3 sequence: CASSLWVAGTGSITEAFF. The CDR3 bases are TGTGCCAGTAGTCTTTGGGTTGCCGGGACAGGGAGTATCACTGAAGCTTTCTTT.

This clonotype was detected many times. The chain links TRBV7-7 to TRBJ2-5, with D maybe TRBD1 (6 bases). V lost 4 bases to trimming and J lost 5 bases, with 14 bases between them. Per germline, CDR1 SSHAT and CDR2 FNYEAQ (reference sequence). The CDR3 is 14 amino acids. CDR3 nucleotides: TGTGCCAGCAGCTCAACAGGGACCCTCGAGACCCAGTACTTC. It encodes CASSSTGTLETQYF.

This clonotype was picked up many times. This chain uses TRBV6-6 with TRBJ2-7; TRBD2 is a possible D gene (6 bases). From germline, CDR1 is MNHNY and CDR2 SVGAGI (reference sequence). The V end was cut by 0 bases, the J end by 2 bases, with 17 bases between. The CDR3 contains 17 residues. The CDR3 coding sequence is TGTGCCAGCAGTTACTCTTCTATTAGCGGAACCGCCTACGAGCAGTACTTC. Translation gives CASSYSSISGTAYEQYF.

This clonotype was counted ten times or more. The rearrangement joins TRBV3-1 to TRBJ2-7; tentatively, D is TRBD2 (6 bases). The length of the CDR3 is 15 residues. The germline V gene has CDR1 LGHDT and CDR2 YNNKEL (reference sequence). Trimming took 0 bases from V and 5 from J, leaving 14 bases between them. CDR3 DNA: TGTGCCAGCAGCCAAGAAAATAGGGGAGGCGACGAGCAGTACTTC. This sequence encodes CASSQENRGGDEQYF.

The chain couples TRBV7-2 to TRBJ1-6; D perhaps matches TRBD1 (6 bases). The CDR3 is 16 amino acids. From germline, CDR1 is SGHTA and CDR2 FQGNSA. V gave up 5 bases and J gave up 7 bases, with 18 bases separating them. For the CDR3, the DNA is TGTGCCAGCAGCCCTAGGGCCGGGGGCAGGAATTCACCCCTCCACTTT. Protein sequence: CASSPRAGGRNSPLHF.

There are many counts of this clonotype. The rearrangement links TRBV11-3 to TRBJ2-3, with no clear D. This CDR3 is built from 14 residues. CDR1 is SGHNT, CDR2 YENEEA, per germline. V lost 3 bases, J lost 0 bases, and 7 bases lay in between. In DNA, the CDR3 is TGTGCCAGCAGCTTGGGTCCAAGCACAGATACGCAGTATTTT. Its protein is CASSLGPSTDTQYF.

This clonotype is medium-sized (0.01 to 0.1%) within its sample. V and J are TRBV19 and TRBJ2-1, with D unclear. Between the trimmed V and J ends, which lost 7 bases and 10 bases, there was a span of 2 bases. From germline, CDR1 is LNHDA and CDR2 SQIVND (reference sequence). There are 8 residues in the CDR3. CDR3: CASNEQFF. The CDR3 region has the DNA TGTGCCAGTAACGAGCAGTTCTTC. The whole variable domain, filled in from reference TRBV19 and TRBJ2-1, reads DGGITQSPKYLFRKEGQNVTLSCEQNLNHDAMYWYRQDPGQGLRLIYYSQIVNDFQKGDIAEGYSVSREKKESFPLTVTSAQKNPTAFYLCASNEQFFGPGTRLTVL.

This clonotype was picked up many times. The genes are TRBV6-4 and TRBJ2-1; 10 bases agree with TRBD2. The ends lost 6 bases at V and 7 bases at J; junction bases unmatched: 9. This CDR3 region has 15 residues. Germline loops: CDR1 MRHNA, CDR2 SNTAGT. The CDR3 sequence is CASSHTSGEGNEQFF. The DNA for the CDR3 is TGTGCCAGCAGCCACACTAGCGGGGAGGGGAATGAGCAGTTCTTC.

This clonotype was observed a single time. The final CDR3 position lacks the conserved phenylalanine or tryptophan, pointing to a likely read error. The DNA is omitted, as the CDR3 cannot be located on it reliably, and the CDR3 follows TCRdb's listing. The chain combines TRBV13 with TRBJ2-7; TRBD2 is taken as the D call from the table, unchecked against the DNA. Counting both end residues, the CDR3 totals 13 amino acids. Per the germline V gene, CDR1 is PRHDT and CDR2 is FYEKMQ (reference sequence). The CDR3 sequence: CASSSSGRYEQHL.

This clonotype showed up just once. This chain connects TRBV20-1 to TRBJ2-5; 10 bases agree with TRBD2. Trimming cost V 0 bases and J 12 bases; bases outside gene matches: 10. Germline V lookup: CDR1 DFQATT, CDR2 SNEGSKA (reference sequence). The CDR3 has 14 residues. The CDR3 sequence is CSARDFRLAGVKYF. The CDR3 coding sequence is TGCAGTGCTAGAGATTTTAGGCTAGCGGGAGTTAAGTACTTC.